This T cell receptor beta chain appears in the sequencing data of a study of blood T cell repertoires in COVID-19. Study information: Samples of COVID-19 (acute and convalescent) were obtained from the United States, Italy and Spain. PBMCs, B-cell-depleted T cells, or T cells were the source of the cDNA or gDNA that made up the material.

Looked up from germline, CDR1 is MDHEN and CDR2 is SYDVKM. Unmatched junction bases numbered 11, after V lost 4 bases and J lost 3 bases. There are 17 residues in the CDR3. Produced via immunoSEQ multiplex PCR; TCRdb's table is partial and in-frame only. Of approximately 290,000 clones in the sample, about 86% were seen once. This chain connects TRBV28 to TRBJ2-7; 11 positions match TRBD2. Sequenced: peripheral blood. The receptor was isolated from a person aged 70 to 79 with COVID-19, enrolled during active disease. This CDR3 is CASSSTRTSGRLYEQYF. CDR3 DNA sequence: TGTGCCAGCAGTTCAACCCGGACTAGCGGGCGCCTCTACGAGCAGTACTTC.